A single sample gave rise to the 10 T cell receptor beta chains below, sequenced in a study of shared clonotypes between healthy human individuals. Profiling relied on immunoSEQ multiplex PCR, and the TCRdb table lists in-frame clones only, not all of them. The sample yields 2 million to 3 million clones, 93% seen once. Sequenced: naive CD4+ T cells from PBMCs. Specified subset: CD45RA+ positively selected. The receptors originated from a man aged 18 to 30 in good health. Some clones in this sample may be carry-over from other donors' samples.

The chain uses TRBV19 and TRBJ2-6; D possibly matches TRBD1 or TRBD2 (6 bases each). CDR3 length equals 15 residues. V gave up 3 bases and J gave up 11 bases, with 17 bases separating them. CDR1 is LNHDA and CDR2 is SQIVND in the germline V gene (reference sequence). The CDR3 sequence: CASSMVGGTIYVLTF. In nucleotides, the CDR3 is TGTGCCAGTAGTATGGTGGGGGGCACCATCTACGTCCTGACTTTC.

The V and J genes are TRBV5-1 and TRBJ2-1; TRBD2 matches 7 bases. The CDR3 runs to 19 residues. Germline loops: CDR1 SGHRS, CDR2 YFSETQ. V trimming: 0 bases; J trimming: 0 bases; junction bases outside the gene matches: 12. CDR3 bases: TGCGCCAGCAGCTTGGTTCCCCCTAGCGGAGCGAGCTCCTACAATGAGCAGTTCTTC. It is translated as CASSLVPPSGASSYNEQFF.

The chain is built from TRBV5-1 and TRBJ1-1; 7 bases map to TRBD1. CDR3 length: 15 residues. Losses at the gene ends were 1 base for V and 4 bases for J; bases not matched to a gene: 7. The germline V gene encodes CDR1 SGHRS and CDR2 YFSETQ. CDR3 in amino acids: CASSLSQGGRTEAFF. CDR3 nucleotide sequence: TGCGCCAGCAGCTTGTCCCAGGGGGGGCGCACTGAAGCTTTCTTT.

This sequence joins TRBV5-8 and TRBJ2-3, with a tentative D call TRBD2 (6 bases). V was trimmed by 1 base and J by 4 bases, leaving 16 bases between them. The germline gives CDR1 SGHTS, CDR2 YDEGEE. This CDR3 has 16 residues. This CDR3 reads CASSLRLGGVADTQYF. Here the CDR3 DNA reads TGTGCCAGCAGCTTGAGGTTGGGCGGGGTTGCAGATACGCAGTATTTT.

The V gene is TRBV10-3, the J gene TRBJ2-5; TRBD2 matches 9 bases. The CDR3 covers 14 residues. V lost 10 bases and J lost 2; bases outside the gene matches: 8. Germline CDR1 is ENHRY and CDR2 is SYGVKD. DNA for the CDR3: TGTGCCACCGGGCGGGGGGGCTGGCAAGAGACCCAGTACTTC. The encoded protein is CATGRGGWQETQYF.

V is TRBV5-6 and J is TRBJ1-6, with 7 bases fitting TRBD1. V was pared by 2 bases and J by 10 bases, with 6 bases of the junction left unmatched. This CDR3 has 14 amino acids. The germline gives CDR1 SGHDT, CDR2 YYEEEE. The CDR3 reads CASSFRDRESPLHF. CDR3 bases: TGTGCCAGCAGCTTCCGGGACAGAGAATCACCCCTCCACTTT.

This clone was picked up one time. The chain is built from TRBV4-1 and TRBJ1-1; perhaps TRBD1 as D (5 bases). CDR1 and CDR2 from the germline V gene are MGHRA and YSYEKL. V was pared by 1 base and J by 6 bases, with 12 bases between. This CDR3 contains 14 residues. The CDR3 protein is CASSQVTGQSEAFF. The CDR3, as DNA: TGCGCCAGCAGCCAAGTTACAGGTCAGTCTGAAGCTTTCTTT.

V gene TRBV4-3 combines with J gene TRBJ2-6; D is unclear. V gave up 4 bases and J gave up 0 bases, with 10 bases separating them. Germline values: CDR1 LGHNA, CDR2 YSLEER. The CDR3 extends over 16 amino acids. The CDR3 spells CASSPSDVSGANVLTF. CDR3 sequence (DNA): TGCGCCAGCAGCCCAAGCGATGTCTCTGGGGCCAACGTCCTGACTTTC.

This chain joins TRBV25-1 and TRBJ2-7; 9 bases are a match to TRBD1. The CDR3 has 13 residues. Germline V gene lookup returns CDR1 MGHDK and CDR2 SYGVNS. Trimming cost V 7 bases and J 7 bases; bases outside gene matches: 8. Here the CDR3 reads CASTTGGLEEQYF. The CDR3 bases are TGTGCCAGCACGACAGGGGGTCTAGAAGAGCAGTACTTC.

The chain couples TRBV5-1 to TRBJ2-3; 8 nucleotides align to TRBD2. Trimming cost V 4 bases and J 5 bases; bases outside gene matches: 6. CDR1 and CDR2 (germline): SGHRS, YFSETQ. This CDR3 comprises 14 residues. The CDR3 bases are TGCGCCAGCAGCGGCGGGACTAGTAAAGATACGCAGTATTTT. Protein product: CASSGGTSKDTQYF. The entire variable domain, with the rest obtained from reference TRBV5-1 and TRBJ2-3, is as follows: KAGVTQTPRYLIKTRGQQVTLSCSPISGHRSVSWYQQTPGQGLQFLFEYFSETQRNKGNFPGRFSGRQFSNSRSEMNVSTLELGDSALYLCASSGGTSKDTQYFGPGTRLTVL.